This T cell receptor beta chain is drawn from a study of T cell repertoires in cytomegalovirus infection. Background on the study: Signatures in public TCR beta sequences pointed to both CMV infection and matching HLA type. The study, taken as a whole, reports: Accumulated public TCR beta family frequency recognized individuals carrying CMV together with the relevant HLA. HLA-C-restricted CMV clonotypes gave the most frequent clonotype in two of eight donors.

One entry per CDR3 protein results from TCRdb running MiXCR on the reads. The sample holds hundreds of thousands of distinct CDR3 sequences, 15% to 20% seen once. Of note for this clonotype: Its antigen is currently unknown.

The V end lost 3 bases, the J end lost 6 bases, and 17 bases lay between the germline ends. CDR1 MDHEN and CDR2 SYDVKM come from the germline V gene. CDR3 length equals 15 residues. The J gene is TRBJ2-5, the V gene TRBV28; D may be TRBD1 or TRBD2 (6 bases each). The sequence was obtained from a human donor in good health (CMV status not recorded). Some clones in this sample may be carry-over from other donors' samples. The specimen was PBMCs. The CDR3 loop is CASSFVAVGGKTQYF. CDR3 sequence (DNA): TGTGCCAGCAGTTTTGTGGCGGTGGGGGGCAAGACCCAGTACTTC.